Shown below are 30 T cell receptor beta chains from a single sample sequenced in a study of blood T cell repertoires in COVID-19. Sequenced by immunoSEQ multiplex PCR; TCRdb stores in-frame clones only, minus some. The top ten hold roughly 8.2% of the sample, which has roughly 120,000 clones, around 90% seen once. Sequenced input: peripheral blood. These receptors all come from a human donor in a cohort sampled during active COVID-19.

The rearrangement uses TRBV13 and TRBJ2-1, with D unclear. V was shortened by 5 bases and J by 2 bases, with 16 bases between the two germline ends. Germline V gives CDR1 PRHDT, CDR2 FYEKMQ (reference sequence). The CDR3 extends over 16 amino acids. DNA for the CDR3: TGTGCCAGCAGCCCCCCGACTGGCCGACCCTACAATGAGCAGTTCTTC. Translating gives CASSPPTGRPYNEQFF. The complete variable domain, with remaining parts taken from reference TRBV13 and TRBJ2-1, reads AAGVIQSPRHLIKEKRETATLKCYPIPRHDTVYWYQQGPGQDPQFLISFYEKMQSDKGSIPDRFSAQQFSDYHSELNMSSLELGDSALYFCASSPPTGRPYNEQFFGPGTRLTVL.

The V gene is TRBV28, the J gene TRBJ2-7; tentatively, D is TRBD2 (5 bases). Germline V gene data show CDR1 as MDHEN and CDR2 as SYDVKM. Trimming took off 8 bases at V and 0 bases at J, with 17 bases between the two ends. The CDR3 consists of 15 residues. In DNA, the CDR3 is TGTGCCAGCTCAGGCTTGGCGGGTCCCTCCTACGAGCAGTACTTC. This translates into CASSGLAGPSYEQYF. Full variable domain (rest looked up from reference TRBV28 and TRBJ2-7): DVKVTQSSRYLVKRTGEKVFLECVQDMDHENMFWYRQDPGLGLRLIYFSYDVKMKEKGDIPEGYSVSREKKERFSLILESASTNQTSMYLCASSGLAGPSYEQYFGPGTRLTVT.

This clone has a handful of counts. The chain recombines TRBV18 with TRBJ1-5, with TRBD1 matching 7 bases. The CDR3 has 14 residues. Looked up from germline, CDR1 is KGHSH and CDR2 is LQKENI. Germline trimming cut 4 bases from V and 4 bases from J; bases unmatched to any gene: 4. The CDR3 coding sequence is TGTGCCAGCTCACGAACACAGGGGAATCAGCCCCAGCATTTT. It specifies CASSRTQGNQPQHF. The full variable domain, with the rest looked up from reference TRBV18 and TRBJ1-5, is NAGVMQNPRHLVRRRGQEARLRCSPMKGHSHVYWYRQLPEEGLKFMVYLQKENIIDESGMPKERFSAEFPKEGPSILRIQQVVRGDSAAYFCASSRTQGNQPQHFGDGTRLSIL.

The V gene is TRBV5-1, the J gene TRBJ1-3; 11 nucleotides line up with TRBD1. Losses at the gene ends were 2 bases for V and 3 bases for J; bases not matched to a gene: 10. CDR1 is SGHRS, CDR2 YFSETQ, per germline. The CDR3 has 18 amino acids. The CDR3 sequence is CASSFRTSGQGVGNTIYF. The CDR3 DNA reads as TGCGCCAGCAGCTTCCGGACATCGGGACAGGGGGTTGGAAACACCATATATTTT. Full variable domain (outside the CDR3, taken from reference TRBV5-1 and TRBJ1-3): KAGVTQTPRYLIKTRGQQVTLSCSPISGHRSVSWYQQTPGQGLQFLFEYFSETQRNKGNFPGRFSGRQFSNSRSEMNVSTLELGDSALYLCASSFRTSGQGVGNTIYFGEGSWLTVV.

The chain is built from TRBV28 and TRBJ2-1; 9 nucleotides agree with TRBD1. Germline trimming cut 6 bases from V and 6 bases from J; bases unmatched to any gene: 12. This CDR3 is built from 16 residues. Germline CDR1 and CDR2: MDHEN and SYDVKM. As DNA, the CDR3 is TGTGCCAGCAGCCCTACCGGCGGGACAGGGCGCAATGAGCAGTTCTTC. Protein sequence: CASSPTGGTGRNEQFF.

The genes are TRBV6-6 and TRBJ2-7, with D perhaps TRBD1 (6 bases). Germline loops: CDR1 MNHNY, CDR2 SVGAGI (reference sequence). This CDR3 has 14 residues. Trimming cost V 2 bases and J 2 bases, with 10 bases left between them. The CDR3 protein is CASSYLGQPYEQYF. The CDR3 DNA reads TGTGCCAGCAGTTACCTAGGACAGCCCTACGAGCAGTACTTC.

This clone was seen once. The chain is built from TRBV5-1 and TRBJ2-7; the D gene is possibly TRBD1 (6 bases). Germline V lookup: CDR1 SGHRS, CDR2 YFSETQ. Trimming stripped 5 bases from V and 5 bases from J, with 20 bases between. There are 15 residues in the CDR3. CDR3 DNA: TGCGCCAGCAGTCGCACCGGACAGCCCAGGGACGAGCAGTACTTC. The encoded protein is CASSRTGQPRDEQYF.

The chain uses TRBV2 and TRBJ1-2; a possible D gene is TRBD1 (5 bases). The CDR3 runs 14 residues. The germline V and J ends were trimmed by 4 bases and 3 bases, with 12 bases remaining between them. Germline-derived CDR1 and CDR2 are SNHLY and FYNNEI. CDR3 residues: CASSATDSYYGYTF. The CDR3 nucleotides are TGTGCCAGCAGTGCCACTGACAGCTACTATGGCTACACCTTC.

The chain links TRBV2 to TRBJ2-7; 8 bases are shared with TRBD1. The CDR3 covers 14 residues. In germline, CDR1 is SNHLY, CDR2 FYNNEI. The J segment lost 11 bases and the V segment lost 5 bases, leaving 14 bases of the junction unmatched. This CDR3 reads CASSSPGQAQFEYF. The CDR3 coding sequence is TGTGCCAGCAGTTCCCCGGGACAGGCCCAATTCGAGTACTTC. The full variable domain, its missing parts supplied by reference TRBV2 and TRBJ2-7, is EPEVTQTPSHQVTQMGQEVILRCVPISNHLYFYWYRQILGQKVEFLVSFYNNEISEKSEIFDDQFSVERPDGSNFTLKIRSTKLEDSAMYFCASSSPGQAQFEYFGPGTRLTVT.

This chain joins TRBV5-5 and TRBJ1-1; TRBD1 agrees at 7 bases. There are 14 residues in the CDR3. In germline, CDR1 is SGHKS, CDR2 YYEKEE (reference sequence). J was trimmed by 0 bases and V by 4 bases; bases with no gene match: 3. The CDR3 protein is CASSARGMNTEAFF. The CDR3 coding sequence is TGTGCCAGCAGCGCCAGGGGGATGAACACTGAAGCTTTCTTT.

CDR3: CASSQGGTPSYEQYF. In DNA form, the CDR3 reads TGTGCCAGCAGCCAAGGAGGGACTCCATCTTACGAGCAGTACTTC. The chain couples TRBV14 to TRBJ2-7; tentatively, D is TRBD2 (6 bases). Trimming pared 1 base from V and 4 bases from J, leaving 14 bases between. Germline CDR1 is SGHDN and CDR2 is FVKESK. The CDR3 spans 15 residues.

The V call is TRBV5-4, the J call TRBJ2-5, with D possibly TRBD2 on 5 matching bases. Germline V lookup: CDR1 SGHNT, CDR2 YYREEE (reference sequence). The CDR3 contains 14 residues. V was shortened by 0 bases and J by 5 bases, with 11 bases between the two germline ends. The CDR3 sequence: CASSLGRGIETQYF. The CDR3, as DNA: TGTGCCAGCAGCTTGGGTCGGGGAATTGAGACCCAGTACTTC.

The CDR3 loop is CASSFGGLPNTGELFF. In DNA form, the CDR3 reads TGCGCCAGCAGCTTCGGGGGGCTCCCGAACACCGGGGAGCTGTTTTTT. The chain couples TRBV5-1 to TRBJ2-2; D is possibly TRBD2 (7 bases). V lost 2 bases and J 0 bases, leaving 11 bases between the germline ends. The CDR3 extends over 16 amino acids. Germline V gene data show CDR1 as SGHRS and CDR2 as YFSETQ. Drawing the rest from reference TRBV5-1 and TRBJ2-2, the complete variable domain is KAGVTQTPRYLIKTRGQQVTLSCSPISGHRSVSWYQQTPGQGLQFLFEYFSETQRNKGNFPGRFSGRQFSNSRSEMNVSTLELGDSALYLCASSFGGLPNTGELFFGEGSRLTVL.

This chain joins TRBV27 and TRBJ1-1; 7 positions match TRBD1. In germline, CDR1 is MNHEY, CDR2 SMNVEV (reference sequence). CDR3 length equals 15 residues. V trimming: 6 bases; J trimming: 3 bases; junction bases outside the gene matches: 10. CDR3 DNA sequence: TGTGCCAGCAGCCCTCAGAACAGGGGTGACACTGAAGCTTTCTTT. Amino acids: CASSPQNRGDTEAFF.

The chain carries TRBV27 and TRBJ1-1; D is unresolved. The CDR3 has 13 residues. The germline V gene encodes CDR1 MNHEY and CDR2 SMNVEV (reference sequence). The V gene lost 5 bases and the J gene lost 5 bases, with 12 bases spanning the gap. The CDR3 here is CASSRLPGTEAFF. CDR3 nucleotides: TGTGCCAGCAGTCGGCTCCCCGGGACTGAAGCTTTCTTT.

The chain is built from TRBV7-6 and TRBJ2-3; possible D gene TRBD2, 6 bases. Between the trimmed V and J ends, which lost 5 bases and 0 bases, there was a span of 9 bases. The CDR3 totals 14 residues. CDR1 is SGHVS, CDR2 FNYEAQ, per germline. The CDR3 is CASSPGTSTDTQYF. The DNA for the CDR3 is TGTGCCAGCAGCCCCGGGACTAGCACAGATACGCAGTATTTT.

The gene calls are TRBV9 and TRBJ2-7; no reliable D call. Germline V gene data show CDR1 as SGDLS and CDR2 as YYNGEE. CDR3 size: 14 residues. The V gene lost 3 bases and the J gene lost 0 bases, with 10 bases spanning the gap. The CDR3 region is CASSAPGPSYEQYF. The CDR3 nucleotides read TGTGCCAGCAGCGCACCGGGTCCCTCCTACGAGCAGTACTTC.

The gene calls are TRBV15 and TRBJ2-2; possible D gene TRBD2, 5 bases. CDR1 LNHNV and CDR2 YYDKDF come from the germline V gene (reference sequence). Trimming left V 8 bases short and J 4 bases short, with 11 bases between. This CDR3 is built from 13 residues. CDR3 DNA sequence: TGTGCCACCTCCTCCGGGGTCACCGGGGAGCTGTTTTTT. Translation gives CATSSGVTGELFF.

This chain uses TRBV7-2 with TRBJ2-1, with no clear D. This CDR3 spans 15 amino acids. V gave up 2 bases and J gave up 2 bases, with 10 bases separating them. The germline V gene has CDR1 SGHTA and CDR2 FQGNSA. The CDR3 region has the DNA TGTGCCAGCAGCTTAACCCCTGGAGCCTACAATGAGCAGTTCTTC. It specifies CASSLTPGAYNEQFF.

This clone was counted once. The V call is TRBV7-9, the J call TRBJ2-1; 11 bases are shared with TRBD2. With 4 bases clipped from V and 13 bases from J, the junction kept 6 bases outside the gene matches. Germline lookup yields CDR1 SEHNR and CDR2 FQNEAQ (reference sequence). The CDR3 is made up of 13 amino acids. The CDR3 DNA reads as TGTGCCAGCAGCTCCGGGACTAGCGGACCTCAGTTCTTC. Encoded protein: CASSSGTSGPQFF. Looking up the rest from reference TRBV7-9 and TRBJ2-1 gives the full variable domain: DTGVSQNPRHKITKRGQNVTFRCDPISEHNRLYWYRQTLGQGPEFLTYFQNEAQLEKSRLLSDRFSAERPKGSFSTLEIQRTEQGDSAMYLCASSSGTSGPQFFGPGTRLTVL.

The chain recombines TRBV19 with TRBJ2-5; 8 bases map to TRBD1. V was clipped by 9 bases and J by 3 bases; unmatched bases: 9. Per germline, CDR1 LNHDA and CDR2 SQIVND (reference sequence). The CDR3 contains 14 residues. CDR3 protein: CASNTGGPEETQYF. Here the CDR3 DNA reads TGTGCCAGCAACACAGGGGGACCAGAAGAGACCCAGTACTTC.

This CDR3 reads CASSQRYRGPGYTF. The CDR3 DNA reads as TGTGCCAGCAGCCAACGATACAGGGGGCCTGGCTACACCTTC. The gene calls are TRBV7-9 and TRBJ1-2; 9 bases are shared with TRBD1. V lost 5 bases, J lost 7 bases, and 8 bases stayed unmatched. This CDR3 has 14 amino acids. Per germline, CDR1 SEHNR and CDR2 FQNEAQ (reference sequence).

V is TRBV6-5 and J is TRBJ2-2, with D possibly TRBD2 on 5 matching bases. V was cut by 2 bases and J by 6 bases, with 7 bases left in between. Germline V CDR1 and CDR2: MNHEY, SVGAGI. The CDR3 consists of 13 residues. The CDR3 loop is CASSYERSGELFF. The CDR3 bases are TGTGCCAGCAGTTACGAGCGGTCCGGGGAGCTGTTTTTT.

The chain is built from TRBV29-1 and TRBJ1-1, with D possibly matching TRBD1 (6 bases). Germline V gene lookup returns CDR1 SQVTM and CDR2 ANQGSEA. The CDR3 is 15 residues long. Trimming removed 0 bases at V and 1 base at J, with 12 bases between. The CDR3 loop is CSVEDRYRANTEAFF. The DNA of the CDR3 is TGCAGCGTTGAAGATCGATACAGGGCGAACACTGAAGCTTTCTTT.

The chain is built from TRBV9 and TRBJ2-7, with TRBD1 as a possible D gene (5 bases). Germline assignment: CDR1 SGDLS and CDR2 YYNGEE. V was trimmed by 4 bases and J by 5 bases, leaving 19 bases between them. The CDR3 is 15 residues long. CDR3 sequence reads: CASSHRKISDDEQYF. For the CDR3, the DNA is TGTGCCAGCAGCCACAGGAAGATTTCTGATGACGAGCAGTACTTC. Full variable domain (missing parts from reference TRBV9 and TRBJ2-7): DSGVTQTPKHLITATGQRVTLRCSPRSGDLSVYWYQQSLDQGLQFLIQYYNGEERAKGNILERFSAQQFPDLHSELNLSSLELGDSALYFCASSHRKISDDEQYFGPGTRLTVT.

The rearrangement uses TRBV5-1 and TRBJ1-6, with 8 bases identical to TRBD1. The germline CDR1 and CDR2 sequences are SGHRS and YFSETQ. The CDR3 extends over 16 amino acids. After removal of 3 bases from V and 9 bases from J, the junction contained 11 bases not matched to a gene. CDR3 region: CASSSEQGVFGSPLHF. The CDR3 DNA sequence: TGCGCCAGCAGCTCAGAACAGGGGGTTTTTGGTTCACCCCTCCACTTT.

The V gene is TRBV14, the J gene TRBJ2-1; the match to TRBD2 covers 10 bases. The ends lost 5 bases at V and 5 bases at J; junction bases unmatched: 9. The CDR3 has 16 amino acids. From germline, CDR1 is SGHDN and CDR2 FVKESK. Here the CDR3 reads CASSTRLAGDNNEQFF. As DNA, the CDR3 is TGTGCCAGCAGCACTCGCCTAGCGGGAGATAACAATGAGCAGTTCTTC.

The chain links TRBV7-9 to TRBJ2-5; 9 nucleotides align to TRBD2. Unmatched junction bases numbered 12, after V lost 5 bases and J lost 2 bases. Germline-derived CDR1 and CDR2 are SEHNR and FQNEAQ (reference sequence). The CDR3 totals 17 residues. CDR3 coding DNA: TGTGCCAGCAGCCACGCTGGGGGAGCGGGAGGACAAGAGACCCAGTACTTC. Translated, it gives CASSHAGGAGGQETQYF.

The rearrangement uses TRBV23-1 and TRBJ2-5; a weak D match, TRBD2 (6 bases). TRBV23-1 is classed as an ORF, of uncertain function. Trimming shortened V by 0 bases and J by 3 bases, and 8 bases separated the two germline ends. CDR3 length: 14 residues. The CDR3 region has the DNA TGCGCCAGCAGTCAATCAGGAGGGGAAGAGACCCAGTACTTC. Its protein is CASSQSGGEETQYF.

The J gene is TRBJ2-6, the V gene TRBV11-3, with 7 bases aligning to TRBD1. The CDR3 runs to 20 residues. Germline V gene data show CDR1 as SGHNT and CDR2 as YENEEA. Trimming cost V 8 bases and J 4 bases; bases outside gene matches: 23. CDR3 in DNA: TGTGCCAGCGCTACGCCGTCGACCCCGAGGGGGCAAGGAGGGGCCAACGTCCTGACTTTC. Translated: CASATPSTPRGQGGANVLTF. The whole variable domain, remainder taken from reference TRBV11-3 and TRBJ2-6, is EAGVVQSPRYKIIEKKQPVAFWCNPISGHNTLYWYLQNLGQGPELLIRYENEEAVDDSQLPKDRFSAERLKGVDSTLKIQPAELGDSAVYLCASATPSTPRGQGGANVLTFGAGSRLTVL.